This TCR beta chain emerged from a study of blood T cell repertoires in COVID-19. Study-wide background: Sample material is recorded as cDNA or gDNA derived from T cells, B-cell-depleted T cells, or PBMCs.

Per germline, CDR1 LGHDT and CDR2 YNNKEL (reference sequence). V trimming: 3 bases; J trimming: 2 bases; junction bases outside the gene matches: 8. CDR3 length equals 18 residues. Original methodology: How many nucleated cells were present was estimated from reference gene primer amplification. Some clones are missing from TCRdb's copy, which holds only in-frame ones; the method was immunoSEQ multiplex PCR. That table gives V, J and clone size, and the DNA gave D and trimming. The sample includes 140,000 or so clones, 80% to 90% of them seen just once. The rearrangement uses TRBV3-1 (or the pseudogene TRBV3-2) and TRBJ2-6; 9 nucleotides match TRBD1. The clonotype was recovered from a woman in her sixties or seventies with active COVID-19. The sample consisted of peripheral blood. The CDR3 is CASSHRDRVSPGANVLTF. The CDR3 coding sequence is TGTGCCAGCAGCCATCGGGACAGGGTTTCTCCTGGGGCCAACGTCCTGACTTTC.